The T cell receptor (beta chain) described here comes from a study of T cell responses to AZD1222 COVID-19 vaccine. Only in-frame clones appear in the TCRdb table, and some are missing; sequencing was by immunoSEQ multiplex PCR. The sample has around 160,000 clones, 85% to 95% seen once. Trimming took 3 bases from V and 4 from J, leaving 13 bases between them. Germline CDR1 reads SGDLS; CDR2 reads YYNGEE. The CDR3 runs to 14 residues. This sequence joins TRBV9 and TRBJ1-1; D might be TRBD1 (6 bases). Material: peripheral blood, obtained on day 0 of AZD1222 vaccination. The TCR comes from an adult in good health. CDR3 DNA sequence: TGTGCCAGCAGCGCCCCGGGGGGGCTCACTGAAGCTTTCTTT. It yields the protein CASSAPGGLTEAFF. Based on the CDR3 plus reference TRBV9 and TRBJ1-1, the full variable domain is DSGVTQTPKHLITATGQRVTLRCSPRSGDLSVYWYQQSLDQGLQFLIQYYNGEERAKGNILERFSAQQFPDLHSELNLSSLELGDSALYFCASSAPGGLTEAFFGQGTRLTVV.